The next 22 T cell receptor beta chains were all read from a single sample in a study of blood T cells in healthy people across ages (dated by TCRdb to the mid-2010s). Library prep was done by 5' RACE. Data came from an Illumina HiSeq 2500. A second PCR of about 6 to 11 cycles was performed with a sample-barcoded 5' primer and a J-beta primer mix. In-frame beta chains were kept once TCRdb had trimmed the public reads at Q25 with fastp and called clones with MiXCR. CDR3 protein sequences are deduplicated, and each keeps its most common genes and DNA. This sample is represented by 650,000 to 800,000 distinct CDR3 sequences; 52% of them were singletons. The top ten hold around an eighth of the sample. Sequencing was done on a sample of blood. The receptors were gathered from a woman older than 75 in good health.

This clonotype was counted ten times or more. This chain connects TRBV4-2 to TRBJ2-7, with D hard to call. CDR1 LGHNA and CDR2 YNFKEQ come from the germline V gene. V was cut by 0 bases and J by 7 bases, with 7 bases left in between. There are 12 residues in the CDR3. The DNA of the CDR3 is TGTGCCAGCAGCCAAGAAATGGTTGAGCAGTACTTC. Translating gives CASSQEMVEQYF.

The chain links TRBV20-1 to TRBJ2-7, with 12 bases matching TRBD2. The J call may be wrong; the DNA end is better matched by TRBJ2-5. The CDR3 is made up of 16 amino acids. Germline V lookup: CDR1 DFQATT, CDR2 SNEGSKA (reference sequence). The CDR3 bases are TGCAGTGCTAGAGATCCCCTAGCGGGGGGGGTGGAGACCCAGTACTTC. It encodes CSARDPLAGGVETQYF.

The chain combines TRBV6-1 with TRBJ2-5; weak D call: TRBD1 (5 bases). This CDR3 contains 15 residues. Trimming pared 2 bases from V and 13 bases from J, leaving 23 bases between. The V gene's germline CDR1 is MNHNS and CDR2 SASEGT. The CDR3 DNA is TGTGCCAGCAGTGAATTTTATGGGCAGGGAAAACTAAGGTACTTC. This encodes CASSEFYGQGKLRYF.

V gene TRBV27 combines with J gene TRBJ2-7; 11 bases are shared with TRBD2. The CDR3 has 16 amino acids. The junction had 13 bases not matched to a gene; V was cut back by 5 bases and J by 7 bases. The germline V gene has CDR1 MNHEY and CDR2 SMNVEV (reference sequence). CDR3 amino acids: CASSPRTSGRREEQYF. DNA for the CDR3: TGTGCCAGCAGTCCCCGTACTAGCGGGAGACGGGAGGAGCAGTACTTC.

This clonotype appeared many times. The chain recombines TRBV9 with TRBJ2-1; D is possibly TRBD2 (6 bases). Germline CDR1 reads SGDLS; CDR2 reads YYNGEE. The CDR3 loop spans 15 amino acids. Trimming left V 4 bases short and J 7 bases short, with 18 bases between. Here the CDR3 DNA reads TGTGCCAGCAGCTCAGCCACACTAGCAGGTAATGAGCAGTTCTTC. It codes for CASSSATLAGNEQFF.

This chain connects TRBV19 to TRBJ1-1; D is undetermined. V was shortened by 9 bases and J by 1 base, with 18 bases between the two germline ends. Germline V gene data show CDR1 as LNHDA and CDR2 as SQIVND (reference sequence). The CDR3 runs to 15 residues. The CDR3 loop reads CASPPMGEGNTEAFF. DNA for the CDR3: TGTGCCAGCCCACCGATGGGTGAGGGGAACACTGAAGCTTTCTTT.

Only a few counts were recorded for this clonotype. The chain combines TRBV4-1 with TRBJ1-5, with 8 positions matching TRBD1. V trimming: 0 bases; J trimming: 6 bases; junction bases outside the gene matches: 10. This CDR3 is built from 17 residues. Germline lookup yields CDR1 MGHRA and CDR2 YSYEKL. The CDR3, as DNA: TGCGCCAGCAGCCAAGAGGGAGGACAGGGCAGTACTCAGCCCCAGCATTTT. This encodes CASSQEGGQGSTQPQHF.

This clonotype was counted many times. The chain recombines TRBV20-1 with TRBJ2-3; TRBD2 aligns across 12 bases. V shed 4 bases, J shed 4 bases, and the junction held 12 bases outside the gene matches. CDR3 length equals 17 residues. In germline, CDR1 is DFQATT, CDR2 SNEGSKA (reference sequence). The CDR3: CSATSSGGANRPDTQYF. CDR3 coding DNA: TGCAGTGCTACCTCTAGCGGGGGGGCCAATCGCCCAGATACGCAGTATTTT.

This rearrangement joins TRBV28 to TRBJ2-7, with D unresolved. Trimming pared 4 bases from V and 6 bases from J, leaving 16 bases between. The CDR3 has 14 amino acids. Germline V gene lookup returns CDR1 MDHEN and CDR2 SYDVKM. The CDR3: CASSWSMGLGEQYF. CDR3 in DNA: TGTGCCAGCAGTTGGTCTATGGGTCTTGGCGAGCAGTACTTC.

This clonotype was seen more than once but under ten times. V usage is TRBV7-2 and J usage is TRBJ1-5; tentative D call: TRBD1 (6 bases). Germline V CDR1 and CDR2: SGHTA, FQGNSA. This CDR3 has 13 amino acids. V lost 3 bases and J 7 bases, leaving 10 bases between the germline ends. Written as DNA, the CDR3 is TGTGCCAGCAGCTTTGTGGGGGGCCAGCCCCAGCATTTT. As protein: CASSFVGGQPQHF.

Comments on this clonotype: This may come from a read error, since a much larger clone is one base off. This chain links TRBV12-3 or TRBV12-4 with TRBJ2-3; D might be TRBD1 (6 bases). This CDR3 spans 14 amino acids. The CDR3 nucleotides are TGTGTCAGCAGTCAGGGGCATAGCACAGATACGCAGTATTTT. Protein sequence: CVSSQGHSTDTQYF.

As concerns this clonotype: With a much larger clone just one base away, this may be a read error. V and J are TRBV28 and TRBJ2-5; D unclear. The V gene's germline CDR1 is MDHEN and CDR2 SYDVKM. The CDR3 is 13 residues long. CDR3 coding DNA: TGTGCCAGCAGCGTCGGGCGACAAGAGATCCAGTACTTC. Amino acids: CASSVGRQEIQYF.

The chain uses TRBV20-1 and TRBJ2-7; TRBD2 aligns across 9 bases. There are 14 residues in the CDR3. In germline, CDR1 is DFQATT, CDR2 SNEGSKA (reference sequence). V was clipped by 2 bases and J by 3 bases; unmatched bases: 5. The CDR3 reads CSARSGTSHYEQYF. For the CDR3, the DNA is TGCAGTGCTAGATCCGGGACTAGCCACTACGAGCAGTACTTC.

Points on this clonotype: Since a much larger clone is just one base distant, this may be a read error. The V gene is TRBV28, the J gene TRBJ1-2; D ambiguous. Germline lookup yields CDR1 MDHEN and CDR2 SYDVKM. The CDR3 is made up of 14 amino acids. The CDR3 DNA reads TGTGCCAGCAGTTCCGGGTCCCTATCATATGGCTGCACCTTC. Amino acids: CASSSGSLSYGCTF.

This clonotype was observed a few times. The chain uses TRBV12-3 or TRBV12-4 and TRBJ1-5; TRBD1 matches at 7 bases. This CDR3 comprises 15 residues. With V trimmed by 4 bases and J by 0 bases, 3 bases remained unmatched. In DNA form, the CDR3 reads TGTGCCAGCAGTTGGTCAGGGGGTAGCAATCAGCCCCAGCATTTT. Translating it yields CASSWSGGSNQPQHF.

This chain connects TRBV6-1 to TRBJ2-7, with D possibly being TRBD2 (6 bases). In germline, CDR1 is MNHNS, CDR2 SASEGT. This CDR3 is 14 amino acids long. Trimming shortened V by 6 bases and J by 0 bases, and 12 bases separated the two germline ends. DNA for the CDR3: TGTGCCAGCAGGGACTACCAGAGCTCCTACGAGCAGTACTTC. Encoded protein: CASRDYQSSYEQYF.

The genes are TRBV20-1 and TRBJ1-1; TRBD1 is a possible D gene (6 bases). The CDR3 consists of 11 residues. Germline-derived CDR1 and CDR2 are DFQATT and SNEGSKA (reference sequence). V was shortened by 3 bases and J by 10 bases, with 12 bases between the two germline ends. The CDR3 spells CSASWGAGAFF. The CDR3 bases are TGCAGTGCTAGTTGGGGGGCTGGAGCTTTCTTT.

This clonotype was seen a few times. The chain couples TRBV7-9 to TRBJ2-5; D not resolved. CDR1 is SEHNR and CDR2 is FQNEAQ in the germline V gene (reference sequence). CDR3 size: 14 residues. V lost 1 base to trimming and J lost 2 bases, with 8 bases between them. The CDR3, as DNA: TGTGCCAGCAGCTTAGACCCGATTCAAGAGACCCAGTACTTC. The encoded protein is CASSLDPIQETQYF. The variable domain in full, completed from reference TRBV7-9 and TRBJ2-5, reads DTGVSQNPRHKITKRGQNVTFRCDPISEHNRLYWYRQTLGQGPEFLTYFQNEAQLEKSRLLSDRFSAERPKGSFSTLEIQRTEQGDSAMYLCASSLDPIQETQYFGPGTRLLVL.

The CDR3 DNA is TGTGCCAGCAGCCACACAGGGGGCCCGGTTGAAAAACTGTTTTTT. It is translated as CASSHTGGPVEKLFF. V usage is TRBV3-1 and J usage is TRBJ1-4, with 9 positions matching TRBD1. CDR1 and CDR2 from the germline V gene are LGHDT and YNNKEL (reference sequence). The CDR3 totals 15 residues. J gave up 7 bases and V 3 bases, and 6 bases lay outside the gene matches. The full variable domain, completed using reference TRBV3-1 and TRBJ1-4, is DTAVSQTPKYLVTQMGNDKSIKCEQNLGHDTMYWYKQDSKKFLKIMFSYNNKELIINETVPNRFSPKSPDKAHLNLHINSLELGDSAVYFCASSHTGGPVEKLFFGSGTQLSVL.

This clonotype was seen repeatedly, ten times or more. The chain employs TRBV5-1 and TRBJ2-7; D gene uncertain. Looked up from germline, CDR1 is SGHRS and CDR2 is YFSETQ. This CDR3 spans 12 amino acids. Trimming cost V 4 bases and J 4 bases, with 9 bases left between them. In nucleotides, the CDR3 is TGCGCCAGCAGCACCGACTTATACGAGCAGTACTTC. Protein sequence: CASSTDLYEQYF.

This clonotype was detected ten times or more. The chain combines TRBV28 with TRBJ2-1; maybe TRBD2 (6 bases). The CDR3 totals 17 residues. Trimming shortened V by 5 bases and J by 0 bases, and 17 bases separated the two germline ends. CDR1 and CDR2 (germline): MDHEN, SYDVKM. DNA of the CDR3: TGTGCCAGCAGTCCCACCGGACGGGGGAGCTCCTACAATGAGCAGTTCTTC. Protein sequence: CASSPTGRGSSYNEQFF.

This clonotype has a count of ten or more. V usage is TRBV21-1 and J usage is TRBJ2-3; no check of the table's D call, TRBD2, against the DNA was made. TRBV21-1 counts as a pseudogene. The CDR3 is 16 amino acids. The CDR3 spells CASSKASHWPSDTQYF. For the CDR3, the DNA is TGTGCCAGCAGCAAAGCCTCTCACTGGCCCTCGGATACGCAGTATTTT.